The 21 T cell receptor beta chains reported below all come from one sample, sequenced in a study of blood T cell repertoires in COVID-19. Assay used: immunoSEQ multiplex PCR; TCRdb lists only in-frame clones, some missing. Altogether around 200,000 clones are present, around nine tenths being singletons, with the ten largest covering less than 3%. The sequencing input was peripheral blood. The origin of the receptors is a man between 40 and 49 years old with active or convalescent COVID-19.

The chain uses TRBV23-1 and TRBJ1-6; D is possibly TRBD1 (5 bases). TRBV23-1 is given ORF status, its function remaining uncertain. V gave up 2 bases and J gave up 2 bases, with 10 bases separating them. This CDR3 region has 16 residues. DNA of the CDR3: TGCGCCAGCAGTCAACAGACAGCACCCTATAATTCACCCCTCCACTTT. Protein sequence: CASSQQTAPYNSPLHF.

This chain uses TRBV10-1 with TRBJ2-2, with D possibly TRBD2 on 5 matching bases. This CDR3 has 17 residues. V was clipped by 4 bases and J by 3 bases, with 18 bases between them. In germline, CDR1 is WNHNN, CDR2 SYGVQD (reference sequence). CDR3 region: CASSVPERGFHTGELFF. DNA of the CDR3: TGCGCCAGCAGTGTACCCGAACGGGGATTCCACACCGGGGAGCTGTTTTTT.

J is TRBJ2-1 and V is TRBV5-1; unclear D gene. The germline V and J ends were trimmed by 5 bases and 9 bases, with 9 bases remaining between them. Germline V gives CDR1 SGHRS, CDR2 YFSETQ. The CDR3 is 11 residues long. CDR3: CASSEESEQFF. In DNA form, the CDR3 reads TGCGCCAGCAGTGAGGAAAGTGAGCAGTTCTTC. Combining the CDR3 with reference TRBV5-1 and TRBJ2-1 gives the whole variable domain KAGVTQTPRYLIKTRGQQVTLSCSPISGHRSVSWYQQTPGQGLQFLFEYFSETQRNKGNFPGRFSGRQFSNSRSEMNVSTLELGDSALYLCASSEESEQFFGPGTRLTVL.

The V gene is TRBV24-1, the J gene TRBJ2-5; the D is unclear. Germline assignment: CDR1 KGHDR and CDR2 SFDVKD. Deletions cut 3 bases from V and 5 bases from J, with 12 bases between. The CDR3 length is 14 residues. The CDR3 sequence is CATSDPRHLETQYF. The CDR3 coding sequence is TGTGCCACCAGTGATCCCCGACATCTCGAGACCCAGTACTTC.

The chain employs TRBV24-1 and TRBJ2-2; 9 positions match TRBD1. CDR1 is KGHDR, CDR2 SFDVKD, per germline. This CDR3 region has 16 residues. V lost 3 bases and J lost 1; bases outside the gene matches: 2. Here the CDR3 DNA reads TGTGCCACCAGTGATACGACAGGGGGGAACACCGGGGAGCTGTTTTTT. Residues: CATSDTTGGNTGELFF.

The chain carries TRBV18 and TRBJ2-3, with D tentatively TRBD1 (6 bases). Germline V lookup: CDR1 KGHSH, CDR2 LQKENI. The CDR3 spans 16 residues. Deletions cut 4 bases from V and 4 bases from J, with 18 bases between. CDR3 nucleotide sequence: TGTGCCAGCTCACGGGGATATGAGGGGGTAGCAGATACGCAGTATTTT. Translating it yields CASSRGYEGVADTQYF. Using reference TRBV18 and TRBJ2-3 for the parts outside the CDR3, the full variable domain is NAGVMQNPRHLVRRRGQEARLRCSPMKGHSHVYWYRQLPEEGLKFMVYLQKENIIDESGMPKERFSAEFPKEGPSILRIQQVVRGDSAAYFCASSRGYEGVADTQYFGPGTRLTVL.

The J gene is TRBJ2-1, the V gene TRBV28, with D possibly TRBD1 on 6 matching bases. V was trimmed by 7 bases and J by 0 bases, leaving 13 bases between them. Germline assignment: CDR1 MDHEN and CDR2 SYDVKM. This CDR3 is built from 15 residues. In DNA form, the CDR3 reads TGTGCCAGCACCCAGACAGGCCGCTCCTACAATGAGCAGTTCTTC. This sequence encodes CASTQTGRSYNEQFF. Supplemented by reference TRBV28 and TRBJ2-1, the full variable domain reads DVKVTQSSRYLVKRTGEKVFLECVQDMDHENMFWYRQDPGLGLRLIYFSYDVKMKEKGDIPEGYSVSREKKERFSLILESASTNQTSMYLCASTQTGRSYNEQFFGPGTRLTVL.

V and J are TRBV5-1 and TRBJ2-5, with TRBD2 matching over 8 bases. CDR1 and CDR2 (germline): SGHRS, YFSETQ. The ends lost 0 bases at V and 5 bases at J; junction bases unmatched: 3. This CDR3 is built from 14 residues. In nucleotides, the CDR3 is TGCGCCAGCAGCTTGGGGACTAGCCAGGAGACCCAGTACTTC. The encoded protein is CASSLGTSQETQYF.

The rearrangement uses TRBV15 and TRBJ2-6; D perhaps matches TRBD2 (6 bases). Trimming pared 5 bases from V and 0 bases from J, leaving 11 bases between. The CDR3 runs 16 residues. Germline lookup yields CDR1 LNHNV and CDR2 YYDKDF (reference sequence). The CDR3 DNA sequence: TGTGCCACCAGCCGAAGGAGGGACTCTGGGGCCAACGTCCTGACTTTC. Its protein is CATSRRRDSGANVLTF.

The chain couples TRBV19 to TRBJ1-5, with 8 bases matching TRBD1. The V and J ends lost 5 bases and 6 bases, in that order; junction bases with no gene match: 6. The CDR3 has 14 amino acids. Looked up from germline, CDR1 is LNHDA and CDR2 is SQIVND (reference sequence). CDR3 nucleotides: TGTGCCAGTAGTGTGTCAGGGGGCCCTCAGCCCCAGCATTTT. It encodes CASSVSGGPQPQHF.

The chain joins TRBV10-3 to TRBJ1-2, with D unresolved. In germline, CDR1 is ENHRY, CDR2 SYGVKD. Trimming pared 3 bases from V and 7 bases from J, leaving 6 bases between. The CDR3 is 11 amino acids. The CDR3 region has the DNA TGTGCCATCAGTGAAGAGCTTGGCTACACCTTC. Its translation is CAISEELGYTF.

The V gene is TRBV9, the J gene TRBJ1-3; weak D call: TRBD1 (5 bases). The ends were cut back, 1 base at V and 4 bases at J, with 12 bases in the middle. Germline V gene data show CDR1 as SGDLS and CDR2 as YYNGEE. The CDR3 has 15 amino acids. CDR3 protein: CASSVSPSGGNTIYF. The CDR3 DNA is TGTGCCAGCAGCGTATCCCCCTCAGGGGGAAACACCATATATTTT. The whole variable domain, remainder taken from reference TRBV9 and TRBJ1-3, is DSGVTQTPKHLITATGQRVTLRCSPRSGDLSVYWYQQSLDQGLQFLIQYYNGEERAKGNILERFSAQQFPDLHSELNLSSLELGDSALYFCASSVSPSGGNTIYFGEGSWLTVV.

This chain connects TRBV14 to TRBJ1-4; weak D call: TRBD1 (5 bases). The CDR3 is made up of 13 amino acids. From germline, CDR1 is SGHDN and CDR2 FVKESK. Deletions cut 1 base from V and 8 bases from J, with 8 bases between. The CDR3, as DNA: TGTGCCAGCAGCCAAGGCACAGGAGAAAAACTGTTTTTT. It specifies CASSQGTGEKLFF. Full variable domain (remainder filled in from reference TRBV14 and TRBJ1-4): EAGVTQFPSHSVIEKGQTVTLRCDPISGHDNLYWYRRVMGKEIKFLLHFVKESKQDESGMPNNRFLAERTGGTYSTLKVQPAELEDSGVYFCASSQGTGEKLFFGSGTQLSVL.

This CDR3 reads CASSPGQGPEKLFF. In DNA, the CDR3 is TGTGCCAGCAGTCCGGGACAGGGGCCCGAAAAACTGTTTTTT. The chain employs TRBV27 and TRBJ1-4; the match to TRBD1 covers 10 bases. The length of the CDR3 is 14 residues. V gave up 5 bases and J gave up 8 bases; unmatched junction bases: 5. Germline loops: CDR1 MNHEY, CDR2 SMNVEV (reference sequence).

This rearrangement joins TRBV6-6 to TRBJ2-2, with 7 bases aligning to TRBD1. J was trimmed by 1 base and V by 7 bases; bases with no gene match: 6. CDR1 is MNHNY and CDR2 is SVGAGI in the germline V gene (reference sequence). CDR3 length equals 15 residues. In DNA, the CDR3 is TGTGCCAGCATCGACAGGGAATGGAACACCGGGGAGCTGTTTTTT. Residues: CASIDREWNTGELFF.

The chain uses TRBV19 and TRBJ2-7, with D unresolved. CDR3 size: 14 residues. Germline CDR1 is LNHDA and CDR2 is SQIVND (reference sequence). The V end lost 2 bases, the J end lost 3 bases, and 11 bases lay between the germline ends. DNA for the CDR3: TGTGCCAGTAGTATATTATTGGGCAGCTACGAGCAGTACTTC. This encodes CASSILLGSYEQYF. Together with reference TRBV19 and TRBJ2-7, the CDR3 gives the full variable domain: DGGITQSPKYLFRKEGQNVTLSCEQNLNHDAMYWYRQDPGQGLRLIYYSQIVNDFQKGDIAEGYSVSREKKESFPLTVTSAQKNPTAFYLCASSILLGSYEQYFGPGTRLTVT.

Only one count was recorded for this clone. The chain couples TRBV7-9 to TRBJ2-5; 9 positions match TRBD1. There are 16 residues in the CDR3. Losses at the gene ends were 5 bases for V and 5 bases for J; bases not matched to a gene: 12. Germline V gene data show CDR1 as SEHNR and CDR2 as FQNEAQ (reference sequence). DNA of the CDR3: TGTGCCAGCAGCAATCGCGACAGGGGGATTGGTGAGACCCAGTACTTC. Its translation is CASSNRDRGIGETQYF. Full variable domain (missing parts from reference TRBV7-9 and TRBJ2-5): DTGVSQNPRHKITKRGQNVTFRCDPISEHNRLYWYRQTLGQGPEFLTYFQNEAQLEKSRLLSDRFSAERPKGSFSTLEIQRTEQGDSAMYLCASSNRDRGIGETQYFGPGTRLLVL.

This chain joins TRBV7-2 and TRBJ2-5, with 12 bases fitting TRBD2. Unmatched junction bases numbered 11, after V lost 1 base and J lost 5 bases. The CDR3 has 18 residues. The germline CDR1 and CDR2 sequences are SGHTA and FQGNSA. In DNA, the CDR3 is TGTGCCAGCAGCTTAGTATCACTAGCGGGGGGTCGGAAGGAGACCCAGTACTTC. Translation: CASSLVSLAGGRKETQYF.

The chain uses TRBV30 and TRBJ2-7; possibly TRBD1 for D (6 bases). Trimming stripped 0 bases from V and 4 bases from J, with 13 bases between. The CDR3 has 14 amino acids. Germline values: CDR1 GTSNPN, CDR2 SVGIG (reference sequence). CDR3 residues: CAWSVSRTAYEQYF. Here the CDR3 DNA reads TGTGCCTGGAGTGTCAGTAGGACAGCGTACGAGCAGTACTTC.

V is TRBV5-1 and J is TRBJ1-2, with D hard to call. The CDR3 sequence is 15 residues long. The V and J ends lost 0 bases and 3 bases respectively, with 12 bases between them. The germline V gene encodes CDR1 SGHRS and CDR2 YFSETQ. This CDR3 reads CASSLDRGRDYGYTF. In DNA, the CDR3 is TGCGCCAGCAGCTTGGATAGAGGGCGCGACTATGGCTACACCTTC. The variable domain in full, with the rest retrieved from reference TRBV5-1 and TRBJ1-2, is KAGVTQTPRYLIKTRGQQVTLSCSPISGHRSVSWYQQTPGQGLQFLFEYFSETQRNKGNFPGRFSGRQFSNSRSEMNVSTLELGDSALYLCASSLDRGRDYGYTFGSGTRLTVV.

The chain recombines TRBV3-1 (or the pseudogene TRBV3-2) with TRBJ1-3, with a possible D match to TRBD1 (6 bases). V dropped 3 bases and J dropped 2 bases, with 8 bases sitting between them. The CDR3 is 14 amino acids. CDR1 is LGHDT, CDR2 YNNKEL, per germline (reference sequence). CDR3 in amino acids: CASSHGDTGNTIYF. The DNA of the CDR3 is TGTGCCAGCAGCCACGGGGACACTGGAAACACCATATATTTT.